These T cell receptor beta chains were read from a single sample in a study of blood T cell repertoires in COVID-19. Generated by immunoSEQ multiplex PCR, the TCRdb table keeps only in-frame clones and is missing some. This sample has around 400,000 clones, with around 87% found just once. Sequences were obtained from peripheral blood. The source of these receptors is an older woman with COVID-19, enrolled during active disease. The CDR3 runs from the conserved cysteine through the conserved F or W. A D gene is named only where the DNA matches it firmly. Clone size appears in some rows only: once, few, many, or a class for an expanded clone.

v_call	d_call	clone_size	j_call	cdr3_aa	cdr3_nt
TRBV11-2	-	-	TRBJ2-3	CASSLGGIPNTFF	TGTGCCAGCAGCTTGGGGGGAATACCAAACACCTTTTTT
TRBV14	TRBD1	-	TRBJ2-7	CASSDLWDRGPYEQYF	TGTGCCAGCAGCGATCTTTGGGACAGGGGGCCCTACGAGCAGTACTTC
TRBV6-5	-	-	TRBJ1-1	CASSYQQGYTEAFF	TGTGCCAGCAGTTATCAGCAGGGGTACACTGAAGCTTTCTTT
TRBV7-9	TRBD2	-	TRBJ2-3	CASSPRASGASYTQYF	TGTGCCAGCAGCCCACGGGCTAGCGGGGCCTCCTATACGCAGTATTTT
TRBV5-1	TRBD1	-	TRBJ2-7	CASSAWDREVYEQYF	TGCGCCAGCAGCGCGTGGGACAGGGAGGTATACGAGCAGTACTTC
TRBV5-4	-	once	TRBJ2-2	CASSLGQMNTGELFF	TGTGCCAGCAGCTTGGGGCAAATGAACACCGGGGAGCTGTTTTTT
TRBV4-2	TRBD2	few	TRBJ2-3	CASSQEPSGGTDTQYF	TGTGCCAGCAGCCAGGAGCCTAGCGGGGGCACAGATACGCAGTATTTT
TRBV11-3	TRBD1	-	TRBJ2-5	CASSPGTGPTWETQYF	TGTGCCAGCAGCCCGGGGACAGGTCCTACGTGGGAGACCCAGTACTTC
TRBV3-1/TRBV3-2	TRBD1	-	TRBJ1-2	CASSQADRGHGYTF	TGTGCCAGCAGCCAAGCAGACAGGGGCCATGGCTACACCTTC
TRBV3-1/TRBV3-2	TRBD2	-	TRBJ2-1	CASRRGEGIGEQFF	TGTGCCAGCAGGCGGGGGGAAGGCATAGGAGAGCAGTTCTTC
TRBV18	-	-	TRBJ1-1	CASSPRSTENTEAFF	TGTGCCAGCTCACCACGGTCGACAGAGAACACTGAAGCTTTCTTT
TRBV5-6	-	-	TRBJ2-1	CASSRLVSDEQFF	TGTGCCAGCAGCCGACTAGTTTCCGATGAGCAGTTCTTC
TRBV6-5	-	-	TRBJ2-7	CASRNGGSYEQYF	TGTGCCAGCAGAAACGGCGGGTCCTACGAGCAGTACTTC
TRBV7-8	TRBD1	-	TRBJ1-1	CASSFQGQMNTEAFF	TGTGCCAGCAGCTTTCAGGGACAGATGAACACTGAAGCTTTCTTT
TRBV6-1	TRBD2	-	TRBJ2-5	CASSDPRLAGGEQETQYF	TGTGCCAGCAGTGACCCTCGACTAGCGGGGGGGGAACAAGAGACCCAGTACTTC
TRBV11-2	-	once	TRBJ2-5	CASSLDGQGQETQYF	TGTGCCAGCAGCTTAGATGGGCAGGGGCAAGAGACCCAGTACTTC
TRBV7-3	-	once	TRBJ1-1	CASSLDRRGEAFF	TGTGCCAGCAGCTTAGATCGTCGGGGGGAAGCTTTCTTT
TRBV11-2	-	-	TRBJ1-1	CASSPFPGWPEAFF	TGTGCCAGCAGCCCTTTTCCGGGATGGCCTGAAGCTTTCTTT
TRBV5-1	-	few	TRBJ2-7	CASSLAAGRSYEQYF	TGCGCCAGCAGCTTGGCGGCAGGCCGCTCCTACGAGCAGTACTTC
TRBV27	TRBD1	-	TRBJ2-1	CASRFLTGQGLNEQFF	TGTGCCAGCAGATTCCTAACGGGACAGGGGCTTAATGAGCAGTTCTTC
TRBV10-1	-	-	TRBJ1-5	CASSNTGNQPQHF	TGCGCCAGCAGTAATACGGGGAATCAGCCCCAGCATTTT
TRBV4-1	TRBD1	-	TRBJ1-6	CASSHPGTGGNSPLHF	TGCGCCAGCAGCCATCCCGGGACAGGGGGCAATTCACCCCTCCACTTT
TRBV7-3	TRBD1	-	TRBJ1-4	CASSQDRGEKLFF	TGTGCCAGCAGCCAAGACAGGGGGGAAAAACTGTTTTTT
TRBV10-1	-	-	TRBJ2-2	CASSESLEDRTGELFF	TGCGCCAGCAGTGAGTCGCTGGAGGACCGCACCGGGGAGCTGTTTTTT
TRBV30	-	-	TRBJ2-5	CAWRPLAETQYF	TGTGCCTGGAGACCCCTAGCGGAGACCCAGTACTTC
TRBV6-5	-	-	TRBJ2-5	CASSGETQYF	TGTGCCAGCTCAGGGGAGACCCAGTACTTC
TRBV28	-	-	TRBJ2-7	CASSPPTEYEQYF	TGTGCCAGCAGTCCTCCTACAGAGTACGAGCAGTACTTC
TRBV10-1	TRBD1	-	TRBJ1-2	CASHTRDSYRDGYTF	TGCGCCAGCCACACCAGGGACAGCTATAGGGATGGCTACACCTTC
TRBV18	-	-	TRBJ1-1	CASSLGELTEAFF	TGTGCCAGCTCACTCGGGGAACTCACTGAAGCTTTCTTT
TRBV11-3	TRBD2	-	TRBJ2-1	CASSPGGAGGRNEQFF	TGTGCCAGCAGCCCCGGGGGGGCCGGAGGGAGAAATGAGCAGTTCTTC
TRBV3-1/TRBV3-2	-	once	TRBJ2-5	CASSHSETQYF	TGTGCCAGCAGCCACTCAGAGACCCAGTACTTC
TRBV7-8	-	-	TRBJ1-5	CASSFSQNSNQPQHF	TGTGCCAGCAGCTTTTCACAGAATAGCAATCAGCCCCAGCATTTT
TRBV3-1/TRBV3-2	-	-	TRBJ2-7	CASSRQTYEQYF	TGTGCCAGCAGCCGCCAGACCTACGAGCAGTACTTC
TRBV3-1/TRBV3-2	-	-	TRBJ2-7	CASSPMYGTSAEQYF	TGTGCCAGCAGCCCGATGTACGGTACCAGCGCCGAGCAGTACTTC
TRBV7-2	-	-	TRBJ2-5	CASSLDFFGTQYF	TGTGCCAGCAGCTTAGACTTTTTCGGGACCCAGTACTTC
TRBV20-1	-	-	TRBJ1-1	CSASRTVNTEAFF	TGCAGTGCTAGTCGGACTGTGAACACTGAAGCTTTCTTT
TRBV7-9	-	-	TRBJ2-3	CASSLTGSWDF	TGTGCCAGCAGCTTAACGGGATCTTGGGATTTT